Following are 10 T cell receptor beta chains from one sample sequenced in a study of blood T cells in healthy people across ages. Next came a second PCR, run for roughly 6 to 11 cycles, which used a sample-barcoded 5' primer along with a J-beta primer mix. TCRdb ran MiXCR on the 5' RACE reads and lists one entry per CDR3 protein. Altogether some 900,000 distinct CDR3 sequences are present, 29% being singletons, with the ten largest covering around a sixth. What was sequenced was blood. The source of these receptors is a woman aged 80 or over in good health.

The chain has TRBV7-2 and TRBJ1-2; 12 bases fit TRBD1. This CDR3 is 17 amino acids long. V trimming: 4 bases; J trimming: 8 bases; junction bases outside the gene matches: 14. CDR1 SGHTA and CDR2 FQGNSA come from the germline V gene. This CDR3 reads CASSWGTGGAGLNGYTF. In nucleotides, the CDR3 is TGTGCCAGCAGCTGGGGGACAGGGGGCGCAGGGTTAAACGGCTACACCTTC.

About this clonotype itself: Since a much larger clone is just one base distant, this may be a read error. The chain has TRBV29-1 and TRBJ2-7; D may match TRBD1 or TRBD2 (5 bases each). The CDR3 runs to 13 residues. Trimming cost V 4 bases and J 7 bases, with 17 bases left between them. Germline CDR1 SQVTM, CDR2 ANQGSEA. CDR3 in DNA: TGCAGCGTTGGTCATTGGGACGGGAATGAGCAGTACTTC. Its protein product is CSVGHWDGNEQYF.

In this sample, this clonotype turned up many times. DNA for the CDR3: TGCAGTGCTAGACCCGGGGTAGATGAGCAGTTCTTC. Translated, it gives CSARPGVDEQFF. The chain is built from TRBV20-1 and TRBJ2-1, with D possibly being TRBD2 (5 bases). This CDR3 has 12 amino acids. With 2 bases removed from V and 8 bases from J, the gap between germline ends came to 10 bases. Per germline, CDR1 DFQATT and CDR2 SNEGSKA (reference sequence).

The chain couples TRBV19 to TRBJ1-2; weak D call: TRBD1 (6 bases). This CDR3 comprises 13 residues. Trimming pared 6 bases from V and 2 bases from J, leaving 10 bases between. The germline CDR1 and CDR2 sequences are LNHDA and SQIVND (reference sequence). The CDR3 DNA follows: TGTGCCAGTAGGGGACAAGCCAACTATGGCTACACCTTC. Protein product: CASRGQANYGYTF.

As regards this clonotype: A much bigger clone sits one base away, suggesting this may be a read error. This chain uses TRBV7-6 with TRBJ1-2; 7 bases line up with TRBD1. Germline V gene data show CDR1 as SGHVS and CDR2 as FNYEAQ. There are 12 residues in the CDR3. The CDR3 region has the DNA TGTGCCAGCAGCCCGCAGGGGGTTGGCTGCACCTTC. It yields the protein CASSPQGVGCTF.

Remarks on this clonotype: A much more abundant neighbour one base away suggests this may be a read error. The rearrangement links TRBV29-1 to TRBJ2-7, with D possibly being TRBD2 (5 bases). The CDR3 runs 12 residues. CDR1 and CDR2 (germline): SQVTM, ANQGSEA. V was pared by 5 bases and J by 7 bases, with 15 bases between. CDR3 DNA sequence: TGCAGCGTTACTAGGGTAGGGAATGAGCAGTACTTC. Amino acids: CSVTRVGNEQYF.

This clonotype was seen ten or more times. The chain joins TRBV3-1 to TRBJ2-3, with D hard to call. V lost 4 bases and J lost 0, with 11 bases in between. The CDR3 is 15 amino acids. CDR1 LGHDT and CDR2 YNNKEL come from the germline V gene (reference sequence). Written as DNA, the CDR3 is TGTGCCAGCAGCCCATCTGCGGACAGCACAGATACGCAGTATTTT. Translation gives CASSPSADSTDTQYF.

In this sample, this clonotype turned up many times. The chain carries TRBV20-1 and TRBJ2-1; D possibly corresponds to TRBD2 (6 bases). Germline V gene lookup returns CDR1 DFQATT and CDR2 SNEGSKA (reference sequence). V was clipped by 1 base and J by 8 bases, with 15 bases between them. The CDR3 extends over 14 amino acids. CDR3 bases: TGCAGTGCTAGAGGTGGTGGAGGGAGTGATGAGCAGTTCTTC. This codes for CSARGGGGSDEQFF.

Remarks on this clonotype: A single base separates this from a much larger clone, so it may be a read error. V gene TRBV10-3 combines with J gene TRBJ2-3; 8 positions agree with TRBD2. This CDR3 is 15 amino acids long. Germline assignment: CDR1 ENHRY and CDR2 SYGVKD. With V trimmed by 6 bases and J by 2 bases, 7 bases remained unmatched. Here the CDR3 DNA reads TGTGCCATCAGGCTGGGCGGGGGGACCACAGATACGCAGTATTTT. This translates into CAIRLGGGTTDTQYF.

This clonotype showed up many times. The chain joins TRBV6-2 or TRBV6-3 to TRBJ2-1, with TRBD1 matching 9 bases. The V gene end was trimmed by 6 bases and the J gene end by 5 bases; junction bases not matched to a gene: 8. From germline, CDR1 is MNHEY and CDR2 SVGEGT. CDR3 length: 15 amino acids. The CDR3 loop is CASRRTGVRDNEQFF. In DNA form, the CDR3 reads TGTGCCAGCAGAAGGACAGGGGTTCGGGACAATGAGCAGTTCTTC.